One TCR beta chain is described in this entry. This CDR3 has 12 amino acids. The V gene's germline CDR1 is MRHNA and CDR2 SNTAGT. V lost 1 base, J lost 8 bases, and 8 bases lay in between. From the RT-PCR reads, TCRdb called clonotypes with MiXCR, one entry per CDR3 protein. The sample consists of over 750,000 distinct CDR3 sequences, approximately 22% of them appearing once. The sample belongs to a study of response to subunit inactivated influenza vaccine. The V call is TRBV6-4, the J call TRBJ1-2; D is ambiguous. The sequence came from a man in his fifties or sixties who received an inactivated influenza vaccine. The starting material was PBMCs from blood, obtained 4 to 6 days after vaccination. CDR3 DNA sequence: TGTGCCAGCAGTGACTACTTCGGGGGCTACACCTTC. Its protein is CASSDYFGGYTF.